This entry is about one T cell receptor (beta chain). Many counts were recorded for this clonotype. The antigen this receptor binds is unknown. No clone much larger than this one lies a single base away; base qualities are absent. The patients picked for sequencing were ones in whom flow cytometry had shown an expansion of CD8+CD57+ cells. Every patient had a diagnosis of severe acquired aplastic anemia based on International Study of Aplastic Anemia and Agranulocytosis and Camitta criteria. No patient had received any therapy when blood was sampled. In the study, sorted CD4+ and CD8+ blood T cells from patients with severe aplastic anemia and from healthy subjects underwent deep sequencing of TCR repertoires. Patients were enrolled under clinicaltrials.gov protocols 00001620, 01623167, 00001397, 00071045, 00081523 and 00961064 in the USA. Ficoll-Paque density gradient centrifugation was used to isolate peripheral blood mononuclear cells. CD4+ and CD8+ T cells were sorted by FACS or magnetic beads before DNA extraction.

This sample is part of a study of CD8+CD57+ T cells in acquired aplastic anemia (dated by TCRdb to the late 2010s). About the study as a whole: DNA extracted from sorted CD4+ and CD8+ cells had a mean of around 3 ug, with a range of roughly 0.18 to 27.4 ug. A CD8+CD57+ expansion meant a frequency higher than the mean frequency seen in healthy subjects.

Genomic DNA was used as template for profiling of TCR beta VDJ combinations and CDR3 sequences. An Illumina HiSeq 2000 was used for TCR repertoire sequencing. The paper's data handling went like this. Repertoires were assessed using TRBV/TRBJ rearrangement plots, CDR3 size and DJ length profiles, and Simpson's diversity index. The most abundant DNA sequence in the deep sequencing data was taken as the immunodominant clone. CDR3 amino acid sequences were checked for sharing across subjects and were also compared against the VDJdb database and published repertoires. TCRdb itself trimmed the public reads at Q25 with fastp, ran MiXCR and retained productive beta chains. For every CDR3 protein sequence, its rows merge into one entry that carries the most common genes and DNA. TCRdb's processing, not the study's, gives the V and J calls here. The sample yields around 430,000 distinct CDR3 sequences; around a third were counted once. The ten top clones hold 0.75% to 0.95% of the sample.

Study-wide conclusions, independent of this receptor: Patients and healthy controls showed no significant difference in CD8+ Simpson's diversity (P=0.060). Roughly 30 CD8+ CDR3 sequences were shared between patients and controls but appeared highly expressed in patients and within their immunodominant clones.

This TCR was recovered from a human donor with aplastic anemia. The specimen was sorted CD4+, CD8+, or CD8+CD57+ T cells (not recorded which) from PBMCs.

Read as DNA, the sequence is TGCAGTGCTAGAGTAAGGGTCGGAGTGGAACAGGGGAGTTCACCCCTCCACTTT. Its protein reads: CSARVRVGVEQGSSPLHF. The chain employs TRBV20-1 and TRBJ1-6; 7 bases in the junction line up with TRBD1. From the cysteine through the phenylalanine, the CDR3 covers 18 amino acids. Left in the record is the CDR3 DNA by itself, 54 bases read in frame from the first base. V is trimmed back by 1 base and J by 9 bases, and the junction contains 18 bases that no gene match accounts for. The germline V gene encodes CDR1 DFQATT and CDR2 SNEGSKA (reference sequence).